Each of the 2 T cell receptor beta chains below was sequenced from the same sample in a study of T cell responses to AZD1222 COVID-19 vaccine. Produced via immunoSEQ multiplex PCR; TCRdb's table is partial and in-frame only. Here the sample spans approximately 150,000 clones, 90% being singletons. Sample: peripheral blood, taken 28 days after the second AZD1222 dose. The origin of the receptors is an adult who received the AZD1222 COVID-19 vaccine.

The V and J genes are TRBV6-5 and TRBJ1-5, with 9 bases aligning to TRBD1. The CDR3 covers 13 residues. V trimming: 6 bases; J trimming: 5 bases; junction bases outside the gene matches: 2. CDR1 is MNHEY, CDR2 SVGAGI, per germline. CDR3 residues: CASRGTGYQPQHF. The CDR3 nucleotides read TGTGCCAGCAGGGGGACAGGGTATCAGCCCCAGCATTTT.

The chain carries TRBV28 and TRBJ1-6; D is ambiguous. V lost 7 bases and J 5 bases, leaving 3 bases between the germline ends. The CDR3 spans 11 residues. Germline assignment: CDR1 MDHEN and CDR2 SYDVKM. The CDR3 sequence: CASTDNSPLHF. CDR3 DNA: TGTGCCAGCACCGATAATTCACCCCTCCACTTT. The variable domain in full, completed from reference TRBV28 and TRBJ1-6, reads DVKVTQSSRYLVKRTGEKVFLECVQDMDHENMFWYRQDPGLGLRLIYFSYDVKMKEKGDIPEGYSVSREKKERFSLILESASTNQTSMYLCASTDNSPLHFGNGTRLTVT.